This TCR beta chain appears in the sequencing data of a study of siplizumab effects on memory and regulatory T cells. It was approximately 99,000 TCR templates that were assayed per sample. Assay used: immunoSEQ multiplex PCR; TCRdb lists only in-frame clones, some missing. The sample consists of 100,000 or so clones, 92% of them appearing once. Trimming took 5 bases from V and 1 from J; bases not matched to a gene: 5. Germline loops: CDR1 LNHDA, CDR2 SQIVND (reference sequence). CDR3 length: 16 residues. General study points: Alloreactive sequences from unstimulated CD4+ memory cells fell significantly with siplizumab. Proliferating Tregs taken from siplizumab cultures were not shown to have a confirmed suppressive function.

Remarks on this clone: Antigen: not known.

The sequenced material came from CD4+ T cells sorted from blood. The V and J genes are TRBV19 and TRBJ2-1; 10 nucleotides match TRBD1. The sequence came from a human donor in good health. The CDR3 DNA follows: TGTGCCAGTAGTGTCGGGACAGGGGTTTCCTACAATGAGCAGTTCTTC. Its translation: CASSVGTGVSYNEQFF.